These 18 T cell receptor beta chains were sequenced from one sample in a study of blood T cell repertoires in COVID-19. Assay: immunoSEQ multiplex PCR; the TCRdb copy retains only in-frame clones and omits some. The sample lists more than 200,000 clones, roughly 87% occurring once. The sample comprised PBMCs or T cells enriched from blood (not recorded which). These receptor sequences come from a woman aged 25-40 years with acute COVID-19.

The chain recombines TRBV11-3 with TRBJ2-6; the match to TRBD1 covers 10 bases. CDR3 size: 18 residues. Trimming cost V 5 bases and J 0 bases; bases outside gene matches: 7. Germline V lookup: CDR1 SGHNT, CDR2 YENEEA. The CDR3 nucleotides are TGTGCCAGCAGCGGCGGGACAGGGGATAGCTCTGGGGCCAACGTCCTGACTTTC. It encodes CASSGGTGDSSGANVLTF.

The table lists this clone with a count of one. This chain connects TRBV5-1 to TRBJ2-3; TRBD1 matches at 7 bases. After removal of 7 bases from V and 2 bases from J, the junction contained 4 bases not matched to a gene. This CDR3 is 13 amino acids long. CDR1 SGHRS and CDR2 YFSETQ come from the germline V gene. This chain's CDR3 is CASGDRNTDTQYF. CDR3 DNA sequence: TGCGCCAGCGGGGACAGAAACACAGATACGCAGTATTTT.

The CDR3 nucleotides are TGTGCCAGCAGCTTAGCGTTTGGACAGGGGGCTTACACCGGGGAGCTGTTTTTT. As protein: CASSLAFGQGAYTGELFF. The rearrangement links TRBV7-2 to TRBJ2-2, with TRBD1 identical over 11 bases. J gave up 3 bases and V 0 bases, and 6 bases lay outside the gene matches. Germline V CDR1 and CDR2: SGHTA, FQGNSA. The CDR3 extends over 18 amino acids.

The CDR3 DNA follows: TGTGCCAGCAGTGAGGGTTTGACAGGAACCTACGAGCAGTACTTC. Translating it yields CASSEGLTGTYEQYF. This rearrangement joins TRBV2 to TRBJ2-7; possible D gene TRBD1, 6 bases. The CDR3 consists of 15 residues. V gave up 3 bases and J gave up 2 bases, with 14 bases separating them. Germline CDR1 SNHLY, CDR2 FYNNEI.

This clone occurred once. The V gene is TRBV6-1, the J gene TRBJ2-1; 10 bases agree with TRBD2. Germline CDR1 MNHNS, CDR2 SASEGT. This CDR3 contains 15 residues. Germline trimming cut 2 bases from V and 10 bases from J; bases unmatched to any gene: 8. In DNA form, the CDR3 reads TGTGCCAGCAGTGAACGGGTAGCGGGAGGAGAGGAGCAGTTCTTC. It encodes CASSERVAGGEEQFF.

This chain joins TRBV28 and TRBJ1-1; D call uncertain. The V gene lost 3 bases and the J gene lost 5 bases, with 7 bases spanning the gap. The CDR3 covers 12 residues. Germline CDR1 is MDHEN and CDR2 is SYDVKM. The CDR3 protein is CASSFAGTEAFF. CDR3 in DNA: TGTGCCAGCAGTTTCGCCGGGACTGAAGCTTTCTTT.

The chain links TRBV20-1 to TRBJ1-6, with D hard to call. V was shortened by 3 bases and J by 8 bases, with 14 bases between the two germline ends. The V gene's germline CDR1 is DFQATT and CDR2 SNEGSKA (reference sequence). The CDR3 runs 14 residues. CDR3 in amino acids: CSASLIEGDSPLHF. The CDR3 bases are TGCAGTGCTAGTCTAATCGAGGGTGATTCACCCCTCCACTTT.

This clone was found once. The chain recombines TRBV1 with TRBJ2-3; the table names TRBD2, a call not compared with the DNA. TRBV1 represents a pseudogene. The CDR3 covers 12 residues. The CDR3 sequence is CTRTSGGDTQYF. CDR3 nucleotides: TGCACCAGAACTAGCGGGGGAGATACGCAGTATTTT.

The V gene is TRBV28, the J gene TRBJ2-5, with TRBD2 as a possible D gene (6 bases). The germline CDR1 and CDR2 sequences are MDHEN and SYDVKM. The CDR3 spans 12 residues. Trimming cost V 10 bases and J 0 bases, with 9 bases left between them. The CDR3 sequence is CATGSNQETQYF. In DNA form, the CDR3 reads TGTGCCACCGGGAGCAACCAAGAGACCCAGTACTTC.

The chain recombines TRBV28 with TRBJ2-5; tentative D call: TRBD1 (6 bases). The CDR3 has 12 amino acids. CDR1 is MDHEN and CDR2 is SYDVKM in the germline V gene. The ends were cut back, 8 bases at V and 2 bases at J, with 9 bases in the middle. This chain's CDR3 is CASGTSQETQYF. In DNA form, the CDR3 reads TGTGCCAGCGGGACAAGTCAAGAGACCCAGTACTTC.

V and J are TRBV27 and TRBJ2-3, with 14 positions matching TRBD2. The J segment lost 3 bases and the V segment lost 2 bases, leaving 7 bases of the junction unmatched. Per germline, CDR1 MNHEY and CDR2 SMNVEV (reference sequence). CDR3 length equals 18 residues. This chain's CDR3 is CASSLRTSGGISTDTQYF. Written as DNA, the CDR3 is TGTGCCAGCAGTTTACGGACTAGCGGGGGGATTTCTACAGATACGCAGTATTTT.

J is TRBJ2-7 and V is TRBV11-2; TRBD1 might be the D (6 bases). The CDR3 runs 13 residues. Trimming pared 7 bases from V and 0 bases from J, leaving 10 bases between. Germline CDR1 SGHAT, CDR2 FQNNGV. CDR3 protein: CASTRTDSYEQYF. CDR3 coding DNA: TGTGCCAGCACACGGACAGACTCCTACGAGCAGTACTTC.

The V call is TRBV28, the J call TRBJ1-2; the D is unclear. The CDR3 covers 13 residues. Germline values: CDR1 MDHEN, CDR2 SYDVKM. The germline V and J ends were trimmed by 5 bases and 4 bases, with 11 bases remaining between them. CDR3 nucleotide sequence: TGTGCCAGCAGTCTGGACTTTGGCTATGGCTACACCTTC. Amino acid sequence: CASSLDFGYGYTF.

This CDR3 is CASSQVADTQFLQYF. Written as DNA, the CDR3 is TGTGCCAGCAGCCAAGTCGCGGATACGCAGTTTCTGCAGTATTTT. The chain employs TRBV14 and TRBJ2-3; D gene ambiguous. This CDR3 comprises 15 residues. Germline-derived CDR1 and CDR2 are SGHDN and FVKESK. Trimming left V 1 base short and J 11 bases short, with 19 bases between.

The rearrangement uses TRBV4-1 and TRBJ1-1, with 9 bases matching TRBD1. Germline-derived CDR1 and CDR2 are MGHRA and YSYEKL. This CDR3 is built from 16 residues. V was clipped by 0 bases and J by 3 bases; unmatched bases: 5. For the CDR3, the DNA is TGCGCCAGCAGCCAAGATAAGACAGGGGGATACACTGAAGCTTTCTTT. This codes for CASSQDKTGGYTEAFF.

The chain has TRBV12-3 or TRBV12-4 and TRBJ2-1; D is unresolved. The V and J ends lost 5 bases and 8 bases respectively, with 13 bases between them. The CDR3 has 13 residues. In DNA, the CDR3 is TGTGCCAGCAGTCCGACTGTAGCATATGAGCAGTTCTTC. Translating it yields CASSPTVAYEQFF.

This chain joins TRBV5-1 and TRBJ2-3; D is perhaps TRBD1 (5 bases). In germline, CDR1 is SGHRS, CDR2 YFSETQ. This CDR3 spans 14 amino acids. V shed 0 bases and J shed 6 bases, with 11 bases lying between them. CDR3 nucleotides: TGCGCCAGCAGCTTGGGACAGCTTTCGGATACGCAGTATTTT. The encoded protein is CASSLGQLSDTQYF.

The chain employs TRBV14 and TRBJ2-7, with 9 bases identical to TRBD1. The CDR3 is 17 residues long. Losses at the gene ends were 1 base for V and 5 bases for J; bases not matched to a gene: 12. CDR1 and CDR2 from the germline V gene are SGHDN and FVKESK. CDR3 sequence: CASSQGAGTGKWNEQYF. For the CDR3, the DNA is TGTGCCAGCAGCCAAGGTGCCGGGACAGGGAAGTGGAACGAGCAGTACTTC.